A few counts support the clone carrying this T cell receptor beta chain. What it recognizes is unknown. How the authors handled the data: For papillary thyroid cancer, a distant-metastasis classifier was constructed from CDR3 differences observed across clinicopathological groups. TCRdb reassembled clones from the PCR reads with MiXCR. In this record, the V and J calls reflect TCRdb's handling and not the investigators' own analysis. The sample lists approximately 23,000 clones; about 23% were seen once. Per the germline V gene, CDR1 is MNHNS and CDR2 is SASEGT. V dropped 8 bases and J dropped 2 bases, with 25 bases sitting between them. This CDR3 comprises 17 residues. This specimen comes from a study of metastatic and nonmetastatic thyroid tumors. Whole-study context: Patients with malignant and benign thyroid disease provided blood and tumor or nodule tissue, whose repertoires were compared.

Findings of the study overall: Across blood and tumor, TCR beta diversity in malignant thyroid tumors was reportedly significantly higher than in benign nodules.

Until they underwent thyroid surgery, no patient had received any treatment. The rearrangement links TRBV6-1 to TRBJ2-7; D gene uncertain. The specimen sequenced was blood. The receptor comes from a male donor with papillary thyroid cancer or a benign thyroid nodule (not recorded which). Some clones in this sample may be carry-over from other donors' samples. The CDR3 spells CASSYSNPAPKPYEQYF. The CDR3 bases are TGTGCCAGCTCGTACAGCAACCCGGCACCAAAACCCTACGAGCAGTACTTC.